Sequencing of this TCR beta chain was carried out in a study of blood T cell repertoires in COVID-19. Across the whole study: Spain, Italy and the United States supplied samples that represented acute and convalescent COVID-19.

The germline V gene encodes CDR1 SGHRS and CDR2 YFSETQ. The CDR3 consists of 16 residues. J was trimmed by 1 base and V by 0 bases; bases with no gene match: 5. Libraries were prepared by immunoSEQ multiplex PCR; TCRdb keeps only in-frame clonotypes and omits some of them. Found here are some 120,000 clones, around four fifths of them singletons; the top ten hold about 2.1%. The material sequenced was peripheral blood. This TCR derives from a man aged 25 to 45 with acute or convalescent COVID-19. The chain uses TRBV5-1 and TRBJ2-3; 7 bases line up with TRBD1. CDR3 DNA sequence: TGCGCCAGCAGCTTGGATGACAGGGCGGGCACAGATACGCAGTATTTT. It is translated as CASSLDDRAGTDTQYF.